Here is one TCR beta chain with its context. This sample is drawn from a study of control samples from healthy donors and cancer patients. Per germline, CDR1 SGHAT and CDR2 FQNNGV. The length of the CDR3 is 14 residues. Between the trimmed V and J ends, which lost 1 base and 7 bases, there was a span of 13 bases. Some clones are missing from TCRdb's copy, which holds only in-frame ones; the method was immunoSEQ multiplex PCR. The table includes about 140,000 clones, less than 90% detected once. This sequence originates from a woman in her twenties or thirties in good health. Sequencing used blood. This chain connects TRBV11-2 to TRBJ1-2; D gene unclear. CDR3 sequence reads: CASSLGPRGIGYTF. DNA of the CDR3: TGTGCCAGCAGCTTAGGCCCCCGAGGAATTGGCTACACCTTC.